Listed here are 15 T cell receptor beta chains from one sample, sequenced in a study of cytomegalovirus exposure and HLA in healthy donors. PCR amplification relied on 60 Vbeta primers (plus 13 Jbeta primers). Some clones are missing from TCRdb's copy, which holds only in-frame ones; the method was immunoSEQ multiplex PCR. The repertoire includes under 120,000 clones, 65% to 75% of them detected once, and approximately 11% sits in the top ten. The sample consisted of PBMCs. The receptors shown here come from a man aged 35 to 55 in good health and CMV-seropositive.

This clone was observed once. This chain connects TRBV5-1 to TRBJ2-7; 7 positions agree with TRBD1. With V trimmed by 3 bases and J by 3 bases, 6 bases remained unmatched. CDR1 and CDR2 from the germline V gene are SGHRS and YFSETQ. CDR3 length equals 14 residues. CDR3 nucleotides: TGCGCCAGCAGCTCACCCGGGACAGTCTACGAGCAGTACTTC. Encoded protein: CASSSPGTVYEQYF.

This chain links TRBV11-2 with TRBJ1-1; TRBD1 is a possible D gene (6 bases). Per the germline V gene, CDR1 is SGHAT and CDR2 is FQNNGV. CDR3 length: 16 residues. The germline V and J ends were trimmed by 0 bases and 3 bases, with 14 bases remaining between them. The CDR3 DNA sequence: TGTGCCAGCAGCTTAGATCGGGGGGGCGCAGACACTGAAGCTTTCTTT. Translation: CASSLDRGGADTEAFF.

The chain recombines TRBV5-1 with TRBJ2-1; 14 bases align to TRBD2. V shed 4 bases and J 5 bases; nucleotides not matched to a gene: 8. This CDR3 region has 17 residues. Germline V gene lookup returns CDR1 SGHRS and CDR2 YFSETQ. The DNA for the CDR3 is TGCGCCAGCAGCCCCACCGGGACTAGCGGGGGTGACAATGAGCAGTTCTTC. Amino acid sequence: CASSPTGTSGGDNEQFF.

This sequence joins TRBV4-3 and TRBJ2-3; TRBD2 matches at 8 bases. Germline lookup yields CDR1 LGHNA and CDR2 YSLEER. CDR3 size: 18 residues. V lost 3 bases to trimming and J lost 4 bases; unmatched junction nucleotides: 15. This chain's CDR3 is CASSQGGAFAGGSDTQYF. The CDR3 DNA is TGCGCCAGCAGCCAGGGGGGGGCCTTCGCGGGAGGTTCAGATACGCAGTATTTT.

The gene calls are TRBV5-4 and TRBJ2-2, with D maybe TRBD1 (6 bases). Germline lookup yields CDR1 SGHNT and CDR2 YYREEE (reference sequence). V was shortened by 4 bases and J by 4 bases, with 17 bases between the two germline ends. The CDR3 consists of 16 residues. CDR3 amino acids: CASSPPVGAGTGELFF. The CDR3 DNA is TGTGCCAGCAGCCCCCCGGTGGGGGCCGGCACCGGGGAGCTGTTTTTT.

The rearrangement uses TRBV30 and TRBJ2-3; 11 bases line up with TRBD1. This CDR3 region has 15 residues. The germline CDR1 and CDR2 sequences are GTSNPN and SVGIG (reference sequence). V shed 1 base and J 6 bases; nucleotides not matched to a gene: 6. CDR3 region: CAWSAGQGAGDTQYF. As DNA, the CDR3 is TGTGCCTGGAGTGCTGGACAGGGGGCGGGCGATACGCAGTATTTT.

The rearrangement joins TRBV6-1 to TRBJ1-5, with a possible D match to TRBD1 (6 bases). Trimming removed 4 bases at V and 0 bases at J, with 10 bases between. In germline, CDR1 is MNHNS, CDR2 SASEGT. This CDR3 spans 15 amino acids. CDR3 sequence reads: CASSADSHSNQPQHF. In DNA form, the CDR3 reads TGTGCCAGCAGTGCGGACAGCCATAGCAATCAGCCCCAGCATTTT.

V usage is TRBV2 and J usage is TRBJ1-2; 11 nucleotides line up with TRBD1. There are 16 residues in the CDR3. Germline V gene lookup returns CDR1 SNHLY and CDR2 FYNNEI. J was trimmed by 4 bases and V by 8 bases; bases with no gene match: 12. The CDR3 reads CASRPGQGAIIYGYTF. The CDR3, as DNA: TGTGCCAGCCGGCCTGGACAGGGGGCGATAATCTATGGCTACACCTTC.

J is TRBJ1-5 and V is TRBV2; D might be TRBD1 (5 bases). Per germline, CDR1 SNHLY and CDR2 FYNNEI. CDR3 length: 17 amino acids. V was trimmed by 5 bases and J by 4 bases, leaving 21 bases between them. The DNA of the CDR3 is TGTGCCAGCAGTCCCGGTTCTTCCATCCGGGGGAATCAGCCCCAGCATTTT. Its translation: CASSPGSSIRGNQPQHF.

A note on this clone: The CDR3 end shows no conserved phenylalanine or tryptophan, and so a read error is likely. The rearrangement joins TRBV6-5 to TRBJ1-1, with no clear D. Germline CDR1 is MNHEY and CDR2 is SVGAGI. CDR3 length: 15 residues. The germline V and J ends were trimmed by 0 bases and 1 base, with 9 bases remaining between them. As DNA, the CDR3 is TGTGCCAGCAGTTACTCGATACAGACGAACACTGAAGCTTTCCTT. The encoded protein is CASSYSIQTNTEAFL.

This clone was observed a handful of times. The gene calls are TRBV4-1 and TRBJ1-1; D gene ambiguous. Germline CDR1 MGHRA, CDR2 YSYEKL. This CDR3 has 14 amino acids. Trimming left V 0 bases short and J 8 bases short, with 13 bases between. DNA of the CDR3: TGCGCCAGCAGCCAAGAGTTCCGGGTCCTAGAAGCTTTCTTT. Translating gives CASSQEFRVLEAFF.

J is TRBJ2-2 and V is TRBV30, with TRBD1 matching 9 bases. Trimming at V came to 0 bases and at J to 5 bases, leaving 7 bases not matched to a gene. Germline V lookup: CDR1 GTSNPN, CDR2 SVGIG (reference sequence). There are 16 residues in the CDR3. CDR3 loop: CAWSVLDRGETGELFF. As DNA, the CDR3 is TGTGCCTGGAGTGTACTAGACAGGGGGGAAACCGGGGAGCTGTTTTTT.

The CDR3 DNA follows: TGTGCCAGCGGACTGGAAGACAGGGAATTCCACGAGCAGTACGTC. Amino acids: CASGLEDREFHEQYV. This chain uses TRBV6-6 with TRBJ2-7; 7 bases agree with TRBD1. This CDR3 region has 15 residues. Germline V gene lookup returns CDR1 MNHNY and CDR2 SVGAGI (reference sequence). The V and J ends lost 8 bases and 5 bases, in that order; junction bases with no gene match: 15.

The chain couples TRBV5-6 to TRBJ2-1; 9 bases map to TRBD2. Trimming cost V 0 bases and J 11 bases; bases outside gene matches: 12. Germline CDR1 reads SGHDT; CDR2 reads YYEEEE. The CDR3 consists of 16 residues. DNA for the CDR3: TGTGCCAGCAGCTTGGGAGTGGCGGGAGGGCTTACTAAGCAGTTCTTC. The encoded protein is CASSLGVAGGLTKQFF.

V is TRBV5-1 and J is TRBJ2-1, with TRBD1 matching 8 bases. The CDR3 is 12 amino acids. The germline CDR1 and CDR2 sequences are SGHRS and YFSETQ. J gave up 10 bases and V 5 bases, and 5 bases lay outside the gene matches. CDR3 coding DNA: TGCGCCAGCAGGTTGACAGGGGCGGAGCAGTTCTTC. This sequence encodes CASRLTGAEQFF.